This is a list of T cell receptor beta chains from one sample in a study of post-analysis software for immune sequencing data. TCRdb passed the PCR reads through MiXCR, listing each CDR3 protein once. The profile covers approximately 400,000 distinct CDR3 sequences, with less than 40% appearing a single time and around an eighth taken by the ten largest. Sequences were obtained from blood. The receptors come from a girl between 5 and 17 years old with multiple sclerosis. The CDR3 runs from the conserved cysteine through the conserved F or W. Only part of the rows carry a size: once, few, many, or a class if the clone is expanded.

V gene,clone size,CDR3 protein
TRBV27,.,CASSLLAGELLGEQFF
TRBV28,.,CASTGTAANTGELFF
TRBV4-1,few,CASSQVGTGGFGYTF
TRBV5-1,.,CASSLRADLNTGAFF
TRBV12-3/TRBV12-4,many,CASTTGRTYEQYF
TRBV4-3,few,CASSREGFGYGYTF
TRBV10-3,.,CAISESPGNYEQYF
TRBV28,few,CASSSPGLSEQFF
TRBV6-5,few,CASSYGTTGADTQYF
TRBV5-1,few,CASSLAPDVRPGYTF
TRBV3-1,.,CASSHPYNEQFF
TRBV20-1,.,CSARRGGQETQYF
TRBV20-1,few,CSARKGSQNTEAFF
TRBV7-9,.,CASTKRRDRGRVRELFF
TRBV18,few,CASSPGEGQGQYEQYF
TRBV4-1,.,CASSQILGTQETQYF
TRBV24-1,few,CATSVARQGLSGPAYNEQFF
TRBV13,.,CASGGPWEDTQYF
TRBV7-9,.,CASSPSPGAKETQYF
TRBV29-1,.,CSVSGQYEQYF
TRBV3-1,.,CASSQELAGQGADWTEAFF
TRBV5-6,few,CARRWASFTDTQYF
TRBV5-5,.,CASSSPESSYNSPLHF
TRBV4-1,few,CASSQDSGEQYF
TRBV5-5,few,CASSLQLLNTEAFF
TRBV6-6,few,CAGCDGFSGANVRTF
TRBV11-2,.,CASSSHPNQPQHF
TRBV28,.,CASSWGTTFYEQYF
TRBV5-1,few,CASRGQGYYEQYF
TRBV11-1,few,CASSFRQGGYNEQFF
TRBV27,.,CASSFLGANEKLFF
TRBV29-1,.,CSVEIRQGSYEQYF
TRBV28,.,CASSAGGREQFF
TRBV29-1,.,CSVEILHEGPDTQYF
TRBV7-2,.,CASSPGRGRETQYF
TRBV12-3/TRBV12-4,few,CASSLDRQGAYNEQFF
TRBV5-1,.,CASSPLLQEDEQYF
TRBV20-1,few,CSARDPLGRGGYTF
TRBV6-1,.,CASSEALRLAAYNEQFF
TRBV7-9,.,CASSLDAGANIQYF
TRBV5-1,few,CASSWNSGTYNEQFF
TRBV20-1,many,CSALGQGTSYEQYF
TRBV24-1,.,CATSDSSGAGETQYF
TRBV5-1,.,CANSLVPGTVYNEQFF
TRBV7-2,few,CASSSRTPGGNTQYF
TRBV10-2,.,CASSEPAAGSTEAFF
TRBV5-1,.,CASRIGQGNTIYF
TRBV12-3/TRBV12-4,.,CASRAGPYEQYF
TRBV5-1,few,CASRGSFDRTDTQYF
TRBV7-8,few,CASSPIRDRSYNSPLHF
TRBV7-8,.,CASSRRAGGSYNEQFF
TRBV12-3/TRBV12-4,.,CASSLYGFDSNQPQHF
TRBV25-1,few,CASSDWGQNRNNEQFF
TRBV5-5,few,CASSLGSGVEQYF